This T cell receptor (beta chain) originates from a study of blood T cell repertoires in COVID-19. Overall study: COVID-19 samples from acute and convalescent phases originated in the United States, Italy and Spain.

The count of this clone is one. TCRdb's table, derived via immunoSEQ multiplex PCR, lists solely in-frame clones and lacks some. The data show almost 90,000 clones, 88% seen once. The CDR3 is 15 residues long. Germline V gives CDR1 MNHNS, CDR2 SASEGT. V was cut by 1 base and J by 3 bases, with 10 bases left in between. The chain couples TRBV6-1 to TRBJ1-5; D call uncertain. The sequencing sample was made of peripheral blood. The TCR was taken from an older man with acute or convalescent COVID-19. The CDR3 DNA reads as TGTGCCAGCAGTGAAGGAAGGACTACCAATCAGCCCCAGCATTTT. Encoded protein: CASSEGRTTNQPQHF.